These 17 T cell receptor beta chains share one sample of origin, sequenced in a study of T cells in Graves' hyperthyroidism and ophthalmopathy. The TCR beta CDR3 regions underwent amplification using RNA transcripts as the source. RT-PCR in the first round (using the HTBI primer set) targeted the TCR CDR3. TCRdb used MiXCR to reprocess the multiplex PCR reads, holding one entry per CDR3 protein. Among 530,000 or so distinct CDR3 sequences listed, around a quarter were seen once. Sequenced sample: blood. These receptors were collected from a woman aged 25 to 39 with Graves' ophthalmopathy.

This clonotype was detected ten times or more. V and J are TRBV24-1 and TRBJ2-2; TRBD2 is a possible D gene (6 bases). This CDR3 is built from 15 residues. V shed 1 base and J shed 1 base, with 6 bases lying between them. The V gene's germline CDR1 is KGHDR and CDR2 SFDVKD. DNA for the CDR3: TGTGCCACCAGTGATTTCGGGGGGAACACCGGGGAGCTGTTTTTT. Protein product: CATSDFGGNTGELFF.

The sample holds a few counts of this clonotype. The V call is TRBV11-2, the J call TRBJ1-1, with D perhaps TRBD1 (6 bases). Between the trimmed V and J ends, which lost 7 bases and 0 bases, there was a span of 18 bases. This CDR3 is 16 amino acids long. The germline gives CDR1 SGHAT, CDR2 FQNNGV. The DNA for the CDR3 is TGTGCCAGCACTAAAAGAGTCGGGGGCCTGAACACTGAAGCTTTCTTT. It translates to CASTKRVGGLNTEAFF.

This clonotype appeared a few times. The V call is TRBV18, the J call TRBJ1-1, with a tentative D call TRBD1 (6 bases). Deletions cut 4 bases from V and 8 bases from J, with 20 bases between. The CDR3 length is 15 residues. CDR1 is KGHSH and CDR2 is LQKENI in the germline V gene. The CDR3 sequence is CASSRYGTTIREAFF. The CDR3 region has the DNA TGTGCCAGCTCACGGTACGGGACAACTATAAGGGAAGCTTTCTTT.

About this clonotype: The CDR3 does not end in the conserved phenylalanine or tryptophan, so this is likely a read error. The CDR3 is CASSLSGSTDTQYL. The CDR3, as DNA: TGTGCCAGCAGCTTATCGGGGTCCACAGATACGCAGTATCTT. The chain is built from TRBV7-2 and TRBJ2-3; D might be TRBD2 (5 bases). CDR1 SGHTA and CDR2 FQGNSA come from the germline V gene. This CDR3 region has 14 residues. V was trimmed by 2 bases and J by 2 bases, leaving 8 bases between them.

This clonotype was counted at least ten times. This chain uses TRBV2 with TRBJ1-1; D gene uncertain. V was clipped by 8 bases and J by 11 bases, with 12 bases between them. The CDR3 spans 10 residues. The V gene's germline CDR1 is SNHLY and CDR2 FYNNEI. CDR3 sequence: CASGNLGAFF. The CDR3 bases are TGTGCCAGCGGAAACCTTGGGGCTTTCTTT.

V is TRBV4-1 and J is TRBJ2-7; possible D gene TRBD1, 5 bases. Germline V gene sequence: CDR1 MGHRA, CDR2 YSYEKL. The CDR3 has 15 amino acids. The V gene lost 1 base and the J gene lost 1 base, with 11 bases spanning the gap. The CDR3 DNA follows: TGCGCCAGCAGCCAAGTTACCCAGGGTTCCTACGAGCAGTACTTC. It is translated as CASSQVTQGSYEQYF.

The table lists this clonotype with many counts. The rearrangement uses TRBV6-2 or TRBV6-3 and TRBJ2-5, with 11 positions matching TRBD1. This CDR3 is built from 16 residues. Germline V gene data show CDR1 as MNHEY and CDR2 as SVGEGT. Trimming cost V 7 bases and J 5 bases; bases outside gene matches: 12. The CDR3 region has the DNA TGTGCCAGCAATGAAGAGGACAGGGGGCTCTTTGAGACCCAGTACTTC. Protein product: CASNEEDRGLFETQYF.

This clonotype was found many times. The J gene is TRBJ2-7, the V gene TRBV20-1; TRBD1 agrees at 12 bases. J was trimmed by 7 bases and V by 6 bases; bases with no gene match: 10. The CDR3 extends over 14 amino acids. CDR1 and CDR2 from the germline V gene are DFQATT and SNEGSKA (reference sequence). CDR3 nucleotide sequence: TGCAGTGCCAGGCCGGGACAGGGGGCGTCAGAGCAGTACTTC. Translated, it gives CSARPGQGASEQYF.

In its sample, this clonotype was seen many times. The CDR3 sequence: CASSYSGQGLGSPLHF. CDR3 DNA: TGTGCCAGCAGTTACTCGGGACAGGGTCTAGGTTCACCCCTCCACTTT. The J gene is TRBJ1-6, the V gene TRBV6-5; 9 bases are a match to TRBD1. J was trimmed by 9 bases and V by 0 bases; bases with no gene match: 6. The CDR3 is made up of 16 amino acids. Germline lookup yields CDR1 MNHEY and CDR2 SVGAGI.

This clonotype occurred many times. The V and J genes are TRBV30 and TRBJ1-2; 12 nucleotides match TRBD1. J lost 6 bases, V lost 0 bases, and 5 bases had no gene match. There are 15 residues in the CDR3. Germline CDR1 reads GTSNPN; CDR2 reads SVGIG (reference sequence). The CDR3 bases are TGTGCCTGGAGTGTTGGGACAGGGGGCGCCGATGGCTACACCTTC. This codes for CAWSVGTGGADGYTF.

There are many counts of this clonotype. The V gene is TRBV2, the J gene TRBJ2-7, with D possibly TRBD1 on 6 matching bases. Germline V gene lookup returns CDR1 SNHLY and CDR2 FYNNEI. The V end was cut by 5 bases, the J end by 2 bases, with 13 bases between. The CDR3 consists of 14 residues. The CDR3 bases are TGTGCCAGCAGTTTACTCCGGGACACCTACGAGCAGTACTTC. Its protein is CASSLLRDTYEQYF.

The rearrangement links TRBV28 to TRBJ1-1; 8 bases match TRBD1. This CDR3 has 16 residues. In germline, CDR1 is MDHEN, CDR2 SYDVKM. CDR3 region: CAVVGQGILRNTEAFF. CDR3 nucleotides: TGTGCGGTGGTCGGACAGGGCATTTTACGGAACACTGAAGCTTTCTTT.

The sample holds a few counts of this clonotype. This may be a read error, as it is one base from a much larger clone. The V and J genes are TRBV5-1 and TRBJ1-2; D unclear. Germline-derived CDR1 and CDR2 are SGHRS and YFSETQ. The V end lost 0 bases, the J end lost 6 bases, and 12 bases lay between the germline ends. This CDR3 spans 14 amino acids. For the CDR3, the DNA is TGCGCCAGCAGCTTGGAACTATGGAGCCATGGCTACACCTTC. Amino acid sequence: CASSLELWSHGYTF. The entire variable domain, with the rest obtained from reference TRBV5-1 and TRBJ1-2, is as follows: KAGVTQTPRYLIKTRGQQVTLSCSPISGHRSVSWYQQTPGQGLQFLFEYFSETQRNKGNFPGRFSGRQFSNSRSEMNVSTLELGDSALYLCASSLELWSHGYTFGSGTRLTVV.

This clonotype was recorded many times. J is TRBJ1-2 and V is TRBV6-5, with a tentative D call TRBD1 (5 bases). Looked up from germline, CDR1 is MNHEY and CDR2 is SVGAGI. Trimming took 2 bases from V and 2 from J, leaving 15 bases between them. The CDR3 has 16 residues. The CDR3 bases are TGTGCCAGCAGTTACGCGGGGGGGTCTGGAAACTATGGCTACACCTTC. Its protein product is CASSYAGGSGNYGYTF.

This clonotype has at least ten counts. The CDR3 DNA sequence: TGCAGTGCTGCCTTGGGCAGGGAAGAGACCCAGTACTTC. Its protein is CSAALGREETQYF. J is TRBJ2-5 and V is TRBV20-1; D possibly corresponds to TRBD1 (5 bases). The ends were cut back, 5 bases at V and 3 bases at J, with 13 bases in the middle. CDR1 and CDR2 (germline): DFQATT, SNEGSKA (reference sequence). The CDR3 consists of 13 residues.

This clonotype was detected ten times or more. J is TRBJ1-1 and V is TRBV9; D gene uncertain. CDR3 length: 13 residues. V was cut by 0 bases and J by 4 bases, with 7 bases left in between. The germline V gene has CDR1 SGDLS and CDR2 YYNGEE. CDR3 nucleotide sequence: TGTGCCAGCAGCGTAGACCAGACCACTGAAGCTTTCTTT. This codes for CASSVDQTTEAFF.

The sample holds a few counts of this clonotype. The chain has TRBV5-4 and TRBJ1-2; 9 positions agree with TRBD1. Germline CDR1 is SGHNT and CDR2 is YYREEE (reference sequence). J lost 4 bases, V lost 0 bases, and 1 base had no gene match. The CDR3 sequence is 14 residues long. The DNA of the CDR3 is TGTGCCAGCAGCTTGGAACAGGGGGCCTATGGCTACACCTTC. It encodes CASSLEQGAYGYTF.